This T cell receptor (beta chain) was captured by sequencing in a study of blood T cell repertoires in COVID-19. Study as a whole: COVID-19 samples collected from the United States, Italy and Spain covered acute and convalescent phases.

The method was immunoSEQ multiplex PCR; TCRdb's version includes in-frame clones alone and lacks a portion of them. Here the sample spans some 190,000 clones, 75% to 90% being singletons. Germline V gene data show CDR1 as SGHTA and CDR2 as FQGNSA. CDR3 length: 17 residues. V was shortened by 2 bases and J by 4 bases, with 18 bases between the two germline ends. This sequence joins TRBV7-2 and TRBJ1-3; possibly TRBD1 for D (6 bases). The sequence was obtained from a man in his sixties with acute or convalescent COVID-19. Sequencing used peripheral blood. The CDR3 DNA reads TGTGCCAGCAGCTTATCCGCTGGCGGGGGCGGCGGAAACACCATATATTTT. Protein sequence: CASSLSAGGGGGNTIYF.